This T cell receptor beta chain is from a study of identifying expanded T cells in peripheral blood. The table came from immunoSEQ multiplex PCR; TCRdb's copy has only in-frame clones and leaves some out. The sample has around 120,000 clones, approximately 84% seen once. Study findings and constraints: Differentially abundant clones: 1 to 1.5 between replicates, approximately 16 at about 13 days, approximately 19 at four. Across healthy donors, higher total template counts meant significantly greater roughly 2-week count variance.

Germline V lookup: CDR1 SGDLS, CDR2 YYNGEE. This CDR3 has 16 residues. Trimming took 0 bases from V and 10 from J, leaving 17 bases between them. Points on this clone: Its antigen is not identified.

During the collection period, no donor immune events like infections were recorded. The chain recombines TRBV9 with TRBJ1-6; tentative D call: TRBD1 (5 bases). The clonotype originates from a person aged 18 to 69 in good health. Input material: blood. The CDR3 DNA sequence: TGTGCCAGCAGCGTAGAGCAGGGCTTGGGAGGATCACCCCTCCACTTT. Amino acid sequence: CASSVEQGLGGSPLHF.